Listed below are T cell receptor beta chains from one sample, sequenced in a study of blood T cells in healthy people across ages. TCRdb independently ran MiXCR on the 5' RACE reads; one entry per CDR3 protein. The sample includes hundreds of thousands of distinct CDR3 sequences, about 24% seen only once; the top ten take roughly 10%. These data were also reused for a study on T cells of mothers and their children.

The sequencing input was blood. Receptor source: a boy between 10 and 17 years old in good health. Each CDR3 is given with its conserved first and last residue. A D gene is named only where the DNA matches it firmly. Clone size, where shown, is once, few, many, or a class for clones that have expanded.

TRBV4-3	once	TRBJ2-7	NA	TGCGCCAGCAGCCAGATAACAGGGTTAGAGCAGTACTTC	CASSQITGLEQYF
TRBV30	few	TRBJ1-1	NA	TGTTCCCCACTTTACGACAGGAGAACTGAAGCTTTCTTT	CSPLYDRRTEAFF
TRBV20-1	few	TRBJ2-5	TRBD2	TGCAGTGCCCCACTAGCGGGAGGCTCAGAGACCCAGTACTTC	CSAPLAGGSETQYF
TRBV7-2	many	TRBJ2-5	NA	TGTGCCAGCAGCCCCCCCTTTAGCGGACAAGAGACCCAGTACTTC	CASSPPFSGQETQYF
TRBV6-1	NA	TRBJ2-1	NA	TGTGCCAGCAGTGAAAGCGCGACAGAAACCTACAATGAGCAGTTCTTC	CASSESATETYNEQFF
TRBV5-1	NA	TRBJ2-1	NA	TGCGCCAGCACTAATAGGGGCGGCTATGAGCAGTTCTTC	CASTNRGGYEQFF
TRBV9	few	TRBJ2-3	NA	TGTGCCAGCAGCCCACCCAACACAGATACGCAGTATTTT	CASSPPNTDTQYF
TRBV20-1	many	TRBJ1-1	NA	TGCAGTGCTAGAAGCTCCGGTACTGAAGCTTTCTTT	CSARSSGTEAFF
TRBV28	many	TRBJ2-1	NA	TGTGCCAGCAGCCAGATCCGGATTACCTACAATGAGCAGTTCTTC	CASSQIRITYNEQFF
TRBV10-2	many	TRBJ2-7	TRBD2	TGCGCCAGCAGTGAGGCTAGCGGGGGGGCCTACGAGCAGTACTTC	CASSEASGGAYEQYF
TRBV27	NA	TRBJ2-6	TRBD1	TGTGCCAGCAGGGAGACAGGGGGTCTCTCTGGGGCCAACGTCCTGACTTTC	CASRETGGLSGANVLTF
TRBV25-1	NA	TRBJ1-1	NA	TGTGCCAGCATTCCCGGGACGCACAAAGGAGCTTTCTTT	CASIPGTHKGAFF
TRBV30	NA	TRBJ1-1	NA	TGTGCCTGTTTTGAAGCTTTCTTT	CACFEAFF
TRBV28	NA	TRBJ1-4	TRBD1	TGTGCCAGCAGTTCACAGACAGGGGCTCGGGGAAAACTGTTTTTT	CASSSQTGARGKLFF
TRBV7-2	NA	TRBJ2-1	TRBD1	TGTGCCAGCAGCCAAGAAGGGACAGTCTACAATGAGCAGTTCTTC	CASSQEGTVYNEQFF
TRBV21-1	few	TRBJ2-1	NA	TGTGCCAGCAGTCCGCCCCCGAGCGGGAGGGCCGGGAATGAGCAGTTCTTC	CASSPPPSGRAGNEQFF
TRBV5-1	NA	TRBJ2-3	TRBD1	TGCGCCAGCACGTGGACAGGCGATATTCCAGATACGCAGTATTTT	CASTWTGDIPDTQYF
TRBV7-8	few	TRBJ2-7	TRBD1	TGTGCCAGCAGCCCAGCGACAGGGGGCTTCACCTACGAGCAGTACTTC	CASSPATGGFTYEQYF
TRBV28	few	TRBJ2-5	TRBD1	TGTGCCAGCAGTTCCCCCTCGACAGGGTATAGGGAGACCCAGTACTTC	CASSSPSTGYRETQYF
TRBV4-1	few	TRBJ2-7	TRBD1	TGCGCCAGCAGCCAAAGACAGGGGGAGGACGAGCAGTACTTC	CASSQRQGEDEQYF
TRBV12-3/TRBV12-4	few	TRBJ2-5	TRBD1	TGTGCCAGCAGTTTACAGGGGGCAGGGGAGACCCAGTACTTC	CASSLQGAGETQYF
TRBV29-1	few	TRBJ2-1	TRBD2	TGCAGCGCTGCTAGCGGGAACCCCTACAATGAGCAGTTCTTC	CSAASGNPYNEQFF
TRBV5-1	NA	TRBJ2-1	TRBD2	TGCGCCAGCAGACTGGGAGCGGGGGGGCCTTGGGATGAGCAGTTCTTC	CASRLGAGGPWDEQFF
TRBV7-3	NA	TRBJ2-1	NA	TGTGCCAGCAGCACCAAAACTAGTTCCGAGCAGTTCTTC	CASSTKTSSEQFF
TRBV6-1	few	TRBJ1-5	NA	TGTGCCAGCAGTGATTGGGGTGGCCAGCCCCAGCATTTT	CASSDWGGQPQHF
TRBV5-5	few	TRBJ1-6	NA	TGTGCCAGCAGCTTGGGAGGGGGAGATTCACCCCTCCACTTT	CASSLGGGDSPLHF
TRBV20-1	NA	TRBJ2-7	TRBD2	TGCAGTGCGCCAGGACTAGACAATAGGTACGAGCAGTACTTC	CSAPGLDNRYEQYF
TRBV10-3	NA	TRBJ2-7	TRBD1	TGTGCCAACAGTGAGGGGGCGGGCTACGAGCAGTACTTC	CANSEGAGYEQYF
TRBV9	NA	TRBJ2-1	NA	TGTGCCAGCAGCTCAGGGAAGATAGAGTACAATGAGCAGTTCTTC	CASSSGKIEYNEQFF
TRBV4-1	NA	TRBJ2-7	NA	TGCGCCAGCAGCCAAGGAAGCTGCTCGGAAAGCTCCTACGAGCAGTACTTC	CASSQGSCSESSYEQYF
TRBV7-9	NA	TRBJ2-7	NA	TGTGCCAGCAGCCAAGTCCCCGACGCCTCCTACGAGCAGTACTTC	CASSQVPDASYEQYF
TRBV21-1	few	TRBJ2-1	NA	TGTGCCAGCAGCAAAGGGTTGCCGGGACACCCACTAGCCCGTTCCTACAATGAGCAGTTCTTC	CASSKGLPGHPLARSYNEQFF
TRBV27	NA	TRBJ2-7	TRBD1	TGTGCCAGCAGTTTAAGGACAGGGGGCCTCTACGAGCAGTACTTC	CASSLRTGGLYEQYF
TRBV3-1	NA	TRBJ2-1	NA	TGTGCCAGCAGGACCGGTCCTGAGCAGTTCTTC	CASRTGPEQFF
TRBV12-3/TRBV12-4	few	TRBJ2-1	NA	TGTGCCAGCAGCGACCGTGGACAGTACAATGAGCAGTTCTTC	CASSDRGQYNEQFF
TRBV28	few	TRBJ2-4	NA	TGTGCCAGCAGTTTCTCTAGGGGAACGGCCAAAAACATTCAGTACTTC	CASSFSRGTAKNIQYF
TRBV5-1	few	TRBJ2-5	TRBD1	TGCGCCAGCAGCCCTACGGGACAGGGCACTTTACAACAAGAGACCCAGTACTTC	CASSPTGQGTLQQETQYF
TRBV30	few	TRBJ1-2	NA	TGTGCCTGGACCCTTGAAGCCAACTATGGCTACACCTTC	CAWTLEANYGYTF
TRBV29-1	many	TRBJ2-7	NA	TGCAGCGTCCTCGAAGGTAGCTCCTACGAGCAGTACTTC	CSVLEGSSYEQYF
TRBV15	NA	TRBJ1-5	NA	TGTGCCACCAGCAGAGATACGGCCAACAATCAGCCCCAGCATTTT	CATSRDTANNQPQHF
TRBV7-2	many	TRBJ2-1	NA	TGTGCCAGCAGCTTAGCGCCCGGCGCGGAGCAGTTCTTC	CASSLAPGAEQFF
TRBV21-1	NA	TRBJ1-4	NA	TGTGCCAGCAGCAATCCCGGAGTTCGCGAAAAACTGTTTTTT	CASSNPGVREKLFF
TRBV9	NA	TRBJ2-1	NA	TGTGCCAGTAACCCGGGGACACCGAACAATGAGCAGTTCTTC	CASNPGTPNNEQFF
TRBV24-1	NA	TRBJ1-2	NA	TGTGCCACCAGTGATTGGGGTGGCTACACCTTC	CATSDWGGYTF
TRBV2	NA	TRBJ1-2	NA	TGTGCCAGCAGTGAGCCCCGGACGTACTTGTTC	CASSEPRTYLF
TRBV20-1	few	TRBJ2-4	NA	TGCAGTGCTAGGCCTAGACGAGGTCCAGTGAAAAACATTCAGTACTTC	CSARPRRGPVKNIQYF